The T cell receptor (beta chain) described here comes from a study of T-cell memory formation after mild COVID-19. V dropped 6 bases and J dropped 1 base, with 4 bases sitting between them. This CDR3 is 11 amino acids long. The germline V gene has CDR1 DFQATT and CDR2 SNEGSKA (reference sequence). TCRdb independently ran MiXCR on the 5' RACE reads; one entry per CDR3 protein. Of around 47,000 distinct CDR3 sequences listed, about a tenth are singletons. This clonotype was observed at least ten times. The specimen was PBMCs or a T cell subset sorted from them (not recorded which). The receptor was isolated from an adult woman who had mild COVID-19 (a few samples of this study predate the infection). Cell type and time point are not known. The V and J genes are TRBV20-1 and TRBJ2-1, with D unresolved. The CDR3, as DNA: TGCAGTGCGTTTTCCTACAATGAGCAGTTCTTC. This codes for CSAFSYNEQFF.